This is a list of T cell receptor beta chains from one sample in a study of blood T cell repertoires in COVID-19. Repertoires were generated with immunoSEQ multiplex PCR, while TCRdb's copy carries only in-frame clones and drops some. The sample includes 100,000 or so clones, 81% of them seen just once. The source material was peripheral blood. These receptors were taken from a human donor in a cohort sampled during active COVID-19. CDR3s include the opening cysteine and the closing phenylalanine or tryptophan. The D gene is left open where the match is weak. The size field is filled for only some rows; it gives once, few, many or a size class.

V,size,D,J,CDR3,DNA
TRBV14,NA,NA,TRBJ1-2,CASSQSIGYGYTF,TGTGCCAGCAGCCAATCCATCGGGTACGGCTACACCTTC
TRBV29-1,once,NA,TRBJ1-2,CSVERSRGYGYTF,TGCAGCGTTGAGAGGTCCAGGGGTTACGGCTACACCTTC
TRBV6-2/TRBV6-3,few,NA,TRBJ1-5,CASTPQEWDQPQHF,TGTGCCAGCACCCCGCAGGAATGGGATCAGCCCCAGCATTTT
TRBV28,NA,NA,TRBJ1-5,CASTVKGGGNQPQHF,TGTGCCAGCACGGTGAAGGGGGGGGGCAATCAGCCCCAGCATTTT
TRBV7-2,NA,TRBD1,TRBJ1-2,CASSLARFKGTEEGYTF,TGTGCCAGCAGCTTAGCCCGCTTCAAAGGGACAGAGGAAGGCTACACCTTC
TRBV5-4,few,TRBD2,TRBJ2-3,CASSLPGLAGDTQYF,TGTGCCAGCAGCTTACCGGGACTAGCGGGAGATACGCAGTATTTT
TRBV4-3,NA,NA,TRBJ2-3,CASRPGDGGSDTQYF,TGCGCCAGCCGGCCGGGGGATGGTGGTTCAGATACGCAGTATTTT
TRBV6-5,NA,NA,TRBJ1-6,CASSYTTFSYNSPLHF,TGTGCCAGCAGTTATACAACCTTCTCCTATAATTCACCCCTCCACTTT
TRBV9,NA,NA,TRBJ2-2,CASSVLPGDPTGELFF,TGTGCCAGCAGCGTACTCCCCGGGGATCCCACCGGGGAGCTGTTTTTT
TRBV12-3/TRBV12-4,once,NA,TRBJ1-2,CASSGQFHGYTF,TGTGCCAGCAGCGGACAGTTCCATGGCTACACCTTC
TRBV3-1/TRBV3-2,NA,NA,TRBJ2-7,CASSHASSYEQYF,TGTGCCAGCAGCCACGCGTCCTCCTACGAGCAGTACTTC
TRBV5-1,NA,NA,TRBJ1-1,CASSFQLGLEAFF,TGCGCCAGCAGCTTTCAACTAGGGCTTGAAGCTTTCTTT
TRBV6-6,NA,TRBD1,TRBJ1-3,CASSRRDSLGNTIYF,TGTGCCAGCAGCCGCCGGGACAGCCTTGGAAACACCATATATTTT
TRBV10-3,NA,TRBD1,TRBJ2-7,CAISVGQGVNEQYF,TGTGCCATCAGTGTCGGACAGGGGGTCAACGAGCAGTACTTC
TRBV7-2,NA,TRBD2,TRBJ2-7,CASSELAGVYEQYF,TGTGCCAGCAGCGAATTAGCGGGGGTCTACGAGCAGTACTTC
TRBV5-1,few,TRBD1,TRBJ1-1,CASSIAGTANTEAFF,TGCGCCAGCAGCATCGCCGGGACAGCGAACACTGAAGCTTTCTTT
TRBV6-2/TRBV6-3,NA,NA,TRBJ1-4,CASSQDEKLFF,TGTGCCAGCAGTCAGGATGAAAAACTGTTTTTT
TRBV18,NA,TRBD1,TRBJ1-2,CASSLRQGEDGYTF,TGTGCCAGCTCACTGCGACAGGGCGAAGATGGCTACACCTTC
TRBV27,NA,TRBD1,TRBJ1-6,CASSFLTGQESSYNSPLHF,TGTGCCAGCAGTTTCCTTACTGGACAGGAGAGCTCCTATAATTCACCCCTCCACTTT
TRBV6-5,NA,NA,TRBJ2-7,CASHRYGSYEQYF,TGTGCCAGTCACAGGTATGGCTCCTACGAGCAGTACTTC
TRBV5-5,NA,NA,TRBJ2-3,CASSSGTPSVDTQYF,TGTGCCAGCAGCTCCGGGACTCCTTCGGTAGATACGCAGTATTTT
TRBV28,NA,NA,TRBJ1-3,CASSFQGRGNTIYF,TGTGCCAGCAGTTTTCAGGGGCGCGGAAACACCATATATTTT
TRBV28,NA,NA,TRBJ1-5,CASSKQGIRNQPQHF,TGTGCCAGCAGTAAACAGGGTATAAGGAATCAGCCCCAGCATTTT
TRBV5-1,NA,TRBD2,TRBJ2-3,CASSFSPSGGDTQYF,TGCGCCAGCAGCTTTAGTCCTAGCGGGGGAGATACGCAGTATTTT
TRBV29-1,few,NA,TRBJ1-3,CSVQTGRSGNTIYF,TGCAGCGTTCAGACAGGACGCTCTGGAAACACCATATATTTT
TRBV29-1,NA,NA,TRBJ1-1,CSVEIGQIVAFF,TGCAGCGTTGAAATCGGACAAATCGTCGCTTTCTTT
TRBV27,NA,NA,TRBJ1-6,CASSLRDNSPLHF,TGTGCCAGCAGTTTACGGGATAATTCACCCCTCCACTTT
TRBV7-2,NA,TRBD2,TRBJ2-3,CASSLFRTSGVTDTQYF,TGTGCCAGCAGCTTATTTAGGACTAGCGGGGTCACAGATACGCAGTATTTT
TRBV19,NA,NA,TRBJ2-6,CASSRAGSSGANVLTF,TGTGCCAGTAGTAGGGCAGGAAGCTCTGGGGCCAACGTCCTGACTTTC
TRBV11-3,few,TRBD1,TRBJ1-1,CASSPRQGLTEAFF,TGTGCCAGCAGCCCACGACAGGGACTGACTGAAGCTTTCTTT
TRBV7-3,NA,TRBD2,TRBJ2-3,CASSLTAGGGLSTDTQYF,TGTGCCAGCAGCTTAACCGCCGGGGGGGGCTTATCAACAGATACGCAGTATTTT
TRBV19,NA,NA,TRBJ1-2,CASSMERRTNYGYTF,TGTGCCAGTAGTATGGAGAGGCGGACTAACTATGGCTACACCTTC
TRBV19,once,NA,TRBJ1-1,CASSARATQNTEAFF,TGTGCCAGTAGCGCCAGAGCGACGCAGAACACTGAAGCTTTCTTT
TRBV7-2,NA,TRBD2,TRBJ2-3,CASSLQSGNTDTQYF,TGTGCCAGCAGCCTTCAAAGCGGGAACACAGATACGCAGTATTTT
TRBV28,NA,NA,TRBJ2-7,CASSLTFPTVTYEQYF,TGTGCCAGCAGTCTGACTTTTCCGACGGTAACCTACGAGCAGTACTTC
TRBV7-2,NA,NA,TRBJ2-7,CASSLVLEQYF,TGTGCCAGCAGCTTAGTTCTCGAGCAGTACTTC
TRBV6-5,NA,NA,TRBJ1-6,CASSPPDGGGSPLHF,TGTGCCAGCAGTCCCCCGGACGGGGGAGGTTCACCCCTCCACTTT
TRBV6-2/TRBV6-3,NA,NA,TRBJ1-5,CASSSGVQPQHF,TGTGCCAGCAGTTCGGGGGTTCAGCCCCAGCATTTT
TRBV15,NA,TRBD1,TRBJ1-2,CATSRDRQGGGYTF,TGTGCCACCAGCAGAGATCGACAGGGTGGAGGCTACACCTTC